This entry describes one T cell receptor beta chain. The antigen is undetermined. RNA transcripts provided the source from which TCR beta CDR3 regions were amplified. The HTBI primer set served for first-round RT-PCR of the TCR CDR3. TCRdb fed the multiplex PCR reads into MiXCR, producing one record per CDR3 protein. Of hundreds of thousands of distinct CDR3 sequences in the sample, approximately 40% were seen once. This sample is drawn from a study of T cells in Graves' hyperthyroidism and ophthalmopathy. V dropped 7 bases and J dropped 2 bases, with 12 bases sitting between them. The length of the CDR3 is 13 residues. The germline CDR1 and CDR2 sequences are SNHLY and FYNNEI. General study points: Researchers report that a 13 V-J model separated ophthalmopathy from stable hyperthyroidism.

This clonotype was obtained from a man between 18 and 35 years old with Graves' hyperthyroidism. The material sequenced was blood. V gene TRBV2 combines with J gene TRBJ2-7; no clear D gene. The CDR3 bases are TGTGCCAGCATCCCCGTGGGCGCCTACGAGCAGTACTTC. Protein product: CASIPVGAYEQYF.